This entry is about one T cell receptor (beta chain). What it recognizes is unknown. The PCR made use of 60 Vbeta and 13 Jbeta primers. Profiled with immunoSEQ multiplex PCR; TCRdb holds only in-frame clones, not every one. There are some 120,000 clones in the sample; roughly 80% occur only once, and roughly 3.6% lies in the top ten. CDR1 and CDR2 from the germline V gene are LNHDA and SQIVND (reference sequence). V shed 4 bases and J shed 2 bases, with 11 bases lying between them. The CDR3 length is 14 residues. The data belong to a study of cytomegalovirus exposure and HLA in healthy donors. Study-level findings and limits: Data from an earlier analysis indicated that most TCR beta V segments were productive either about 87% or about 30% of the time. The majority of CMV-associated TCR beta chains were reported as apparently HLA-restricted in a later analysis.

The TCR comes from a young man in good health and CMV-seronegative. The chain has TRBV19 and TRBJ1-1; possible D gene TRBD1, 6 bases. Source material: PBMCs. CDR3 sequence (DNA): TGTGCCAGTAGTACTACAGGGATCAACACTGAAGCTTTCTTT. This gives the protein CASSTTGINTEAFF. The variable domain in full, completed from reference TRBV19 and TRBJ1-1, reads DGGITQSPKYLFRKEGQNVTLSCEQNLNHDAMYWYRQDPGQGLRLIYYSQIVNDFQKGDIAEGYSVSREKKESFPLTVTSAQKNPTAFYLCASSTTGINTEAFFGQGTRLTVV.